Listed below are T cell receptor beta chains from one sample, sequenced in a study of beta chain features in type 1 diabetes. Profiled with immunoSEQ multiplex PCR; TCRdb holds only in-frame clones, not every one. The sample holds 200,000 to 250,000 clones, less than 35% seen once. The sample was central memory CD4+ T cells from blood. The receptors here all came from a man under 40 in good health. The CDR3 runs from the conserved cysteine through the conserved F or W. The order of the fields is J gene, clone size, V gene, CDR3 protein. Where a row states a size, it is once, few, many or the class of an expanded clone; other rows omit it.

TRBJ2-3	NA	TRBV5-4	CASSLAVTTDTQYF
TRBJ1-3	NA	TRBV30	CAWMTGGSGNTIYF
TRBJ2-1	NA	TRBV15	CATSRSLAGSGGNEQFF
TRBJ2-1	few	TRBV7-2	CASSLSGRIGNEQFF
TRBJ2-6	few	TRBV5-1	CASSPDGSGANVLTF
TRBJ1-1	few	TRBV28	CASSLQLEAFF
TRBJ2-4	few	TRBV5-1	CASSSGGTRDIQYF
TRBJ2-2	NA	TRBV7-9	CASRVKRASVPGELFF
TRBJ2-1	NA	TRBV11-1	CASSLSQNNEQFF
TRBJ2-7	few	TRBV7-9	CASSLGSAGRYEQYF
TRBJ2-3	NA	TRBV6-5	CASSYGEPTDTQYF
TRBJ2-1	NA	TRBV29-1	CSVAFSGKPLYNEQFF
TRBJ2-5	few	TRBV11-2	CASSLEPVRETQYF
TRBJ2-1	many	TRBV7-2	CASSPGTSGREQFF
TRBJ2-7	NA	TRBV11-2	CASSPSTAYEQYF
TRBJ1-1	NA	TRBV20-1	CSAWDREGAFF
TRBJ2-1	once	TRBV30	CAQTALSYNEQFF
TRBJ2-7	few	TRBV10-3	CAIGQGSDEQYF
TRBJ2-7	NA	TRBV27	CASSLGGTRSYEQYF
TRBJ2-3	few	TRBV18	CASSLQGNTQYF
TRBJ1-2	few	TRBV20-1	CSAILGVGYTF
TRBJ2-5	NA	TRBV19	CASSPPGQSETQYF
TRBJ2-5	few	TRBV7-8	CASSLVIPQETQYF
TRBJ1-6	NA	TRBV14	CASSQVPGSGSPLHF
TRBJ2-3	NA	TRBV6-5	CASRVASTDTQYF
TRBJ2-7	NA	TRBV4-1	CASSQELLQPQQYF
TRBJ1-2	NA	TRBV30	CAWDRANYGYTF
TRBJ2-5	NA	TRBV23-1	CASSQSGTGTGETQYF
TRBJ2-2	NA	TRBV18	CASSPAGTGNTGELFF
TRBJ2-3	few	TRBV29-1	CSVLGGTSSTDTQYF
TRBJ2-3	few	TRBV2	CASRPTGPSTDTQYF
TRBJ2-1	NA	TRBV7-9	CASSLAVLAGPSYNEQFF
TRBJ1-5	few	TRBV1	CTSSRTGGEGNQPQHF
TRBJ2-5	few	TRBV7-6	CASSLNPETQYF
TRBJ2-7	few	TRBV6-5	CASRRDGTTYEQYF
TRBJ2-1	NA	TRBV2	CASRSTLTSGLNNEQFF
TRBJ2-3	NA	TRBV29-1	CSVDTGGTDTQYF
TRBJ2-5	many	TRBV5-1	CASSLAPIGGQETQYF
TRBJ2-3	NA	TRBV11-1	CASRAMDRITDTQYF
TRBJ2-3	NA	TRBV10-3	CAITHGQAGDTQYF
TRBJ2-1	NA	TRBV18	CASSGTSGHNEQFF
TRBJ1-1	NA	TRBV10-3	CAISDTPPEAFF
TRBJ2-7	few	TRBV7-9	CASSPESREQYF